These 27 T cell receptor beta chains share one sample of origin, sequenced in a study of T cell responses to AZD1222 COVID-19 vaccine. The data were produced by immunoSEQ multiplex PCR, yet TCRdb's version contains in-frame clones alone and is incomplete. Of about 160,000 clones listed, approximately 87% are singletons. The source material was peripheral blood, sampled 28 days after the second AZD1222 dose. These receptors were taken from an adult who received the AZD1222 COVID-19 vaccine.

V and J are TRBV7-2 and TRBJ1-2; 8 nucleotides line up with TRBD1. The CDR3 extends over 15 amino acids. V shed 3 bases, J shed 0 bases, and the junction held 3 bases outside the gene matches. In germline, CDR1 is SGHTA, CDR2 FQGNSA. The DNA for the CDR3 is TGTGCCAGCAGCTTGGACAGGGTTGCTAACTATGGCTACACCTTC. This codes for CASSLDRVANYGYTF.

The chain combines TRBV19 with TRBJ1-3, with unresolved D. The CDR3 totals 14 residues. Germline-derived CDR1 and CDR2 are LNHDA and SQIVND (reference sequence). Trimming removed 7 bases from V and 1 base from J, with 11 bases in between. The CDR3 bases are TGTGCCAGTAACAACGTAGGTTCTGGAAACACCATATATTTT. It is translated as CASNNVGSGNTIYF.

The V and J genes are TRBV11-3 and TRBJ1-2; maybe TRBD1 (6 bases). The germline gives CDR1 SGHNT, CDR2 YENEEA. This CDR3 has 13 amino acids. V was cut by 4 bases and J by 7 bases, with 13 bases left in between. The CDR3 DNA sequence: TGTGCCAGCAGCTCGGGCGGGGGCTCTGGCTACACCTTC. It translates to CASSSGGGSGYTF.

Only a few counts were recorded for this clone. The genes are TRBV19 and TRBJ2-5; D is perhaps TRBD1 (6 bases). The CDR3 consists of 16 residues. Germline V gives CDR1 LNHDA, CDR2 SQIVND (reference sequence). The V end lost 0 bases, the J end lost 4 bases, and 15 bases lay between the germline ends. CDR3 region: CASSIDNAGAGETQYF. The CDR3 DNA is TGTGCCAGTAGTATAGATAATGCAGGGGCGGGAGAGACCCAGTACTTC.

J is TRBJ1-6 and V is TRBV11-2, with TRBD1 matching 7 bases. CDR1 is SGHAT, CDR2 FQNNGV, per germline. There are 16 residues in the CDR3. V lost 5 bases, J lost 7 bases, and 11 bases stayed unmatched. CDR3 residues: CASSRAMGQTNSPLHF. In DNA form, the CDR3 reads TGTGCCAGCAGCCGAGCCATGGGACAGACGAATTCACCCCTCCACTTT. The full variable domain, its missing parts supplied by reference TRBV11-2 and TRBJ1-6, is EAGVAQSPRYKIIEKRQSVAFWCNPISGHATLYWYQQILGQGPKLLIQFQNNGVVDDSQLPKDRFSAERLKGVDSTLKIQPAKLEDSAVYLCASSRAMGQTNSPLHFGNGTRLTVT.

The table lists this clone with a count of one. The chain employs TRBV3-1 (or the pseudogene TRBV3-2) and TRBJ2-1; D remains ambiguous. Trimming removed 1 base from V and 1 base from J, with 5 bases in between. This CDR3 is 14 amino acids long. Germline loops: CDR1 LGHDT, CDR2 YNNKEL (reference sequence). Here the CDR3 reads CASSQVGSYNEQFF. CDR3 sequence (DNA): TGTGCCAGCAGCCAAGTTGGGTCCTACAATGAGCAGTTCTTC.

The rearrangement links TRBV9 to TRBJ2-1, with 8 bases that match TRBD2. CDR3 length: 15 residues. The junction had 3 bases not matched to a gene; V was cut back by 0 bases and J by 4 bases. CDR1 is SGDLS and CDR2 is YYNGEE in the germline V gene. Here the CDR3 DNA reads TGTGCCAGCAGCGTAGAAGCGGGGGTTTACAATGAGCAGTTCTTC. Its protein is CASSVEAGVYNEQFF.

CDR3 in amino acids: CASSSVTNTEAFF. CDR3 nucleotide sequence: TGCGCCAGCAGCAGTGTCACCAACACTGAAGCTTTCTTT. This chain uses TRBV5-1 with TRBJ1-1; D gene uncertain. CDR1 and CDR2 from the germline V gene are SGHRS and YFSETQ. V was shortened by 4 bases and J by 2 bases, with 9 bases between the two germline ends. The CDR3 consists of 13 residues.

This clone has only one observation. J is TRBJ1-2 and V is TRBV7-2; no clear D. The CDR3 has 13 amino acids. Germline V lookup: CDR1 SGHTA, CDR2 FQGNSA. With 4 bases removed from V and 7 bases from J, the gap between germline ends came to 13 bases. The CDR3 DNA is TGTGCCAGCAGCTCCTACTCCGACGGTGGCTACACCTTC. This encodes CASSSYSDGGYTF.

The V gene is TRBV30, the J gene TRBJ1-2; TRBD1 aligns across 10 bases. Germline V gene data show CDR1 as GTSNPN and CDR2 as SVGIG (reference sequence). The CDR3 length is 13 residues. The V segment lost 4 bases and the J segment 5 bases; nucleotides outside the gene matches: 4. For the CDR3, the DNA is TGTGCCTGGAACCGGGACAGGGGTTATGGCTACACCTTC. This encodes CAWNRDRGYGYTF.

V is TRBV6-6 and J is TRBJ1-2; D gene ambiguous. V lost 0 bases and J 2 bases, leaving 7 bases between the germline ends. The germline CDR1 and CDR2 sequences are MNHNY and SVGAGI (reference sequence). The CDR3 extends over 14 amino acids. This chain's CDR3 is CASSYSRGNYGYTF. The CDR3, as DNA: TGTGCCAGCAGTTACTCGAGAGGGAACTATGGCTACACCTTC.

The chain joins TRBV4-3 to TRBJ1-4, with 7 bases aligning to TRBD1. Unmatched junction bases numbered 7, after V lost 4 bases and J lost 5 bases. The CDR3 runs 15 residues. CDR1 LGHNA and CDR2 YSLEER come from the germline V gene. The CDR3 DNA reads TGCGCCAGCAGCCCATCCCGACAGGGCAATGAAAAACTGTTTTTT. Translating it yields CASSPSRQGNEKLFF.

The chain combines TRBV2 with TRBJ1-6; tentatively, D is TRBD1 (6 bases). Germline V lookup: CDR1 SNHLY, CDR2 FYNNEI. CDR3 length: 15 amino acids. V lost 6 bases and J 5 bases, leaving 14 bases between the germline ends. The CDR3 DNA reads TGTGCCAGCAGACCCTCCGGGACAAATAATTCACCCCTCCACTTT. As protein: CASRPSGTNNSPLHF.

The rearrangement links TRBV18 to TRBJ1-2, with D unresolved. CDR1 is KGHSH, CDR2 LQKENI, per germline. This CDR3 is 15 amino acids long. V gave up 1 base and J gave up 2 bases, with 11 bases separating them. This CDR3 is CASSPQASGNYGYTF. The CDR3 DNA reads TGTGCCAGCTCACCACAGGCTTCTGGAAACTATGGCTACACCTTC.

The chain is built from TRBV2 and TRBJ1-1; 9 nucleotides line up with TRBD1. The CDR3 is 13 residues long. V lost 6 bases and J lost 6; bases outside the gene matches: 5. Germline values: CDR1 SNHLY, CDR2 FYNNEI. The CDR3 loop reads CASRGDRVPEAFF. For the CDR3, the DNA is TGTGCCAGCAGGGGGGACAGGGTTCCTGAAGCTTTCTTT.

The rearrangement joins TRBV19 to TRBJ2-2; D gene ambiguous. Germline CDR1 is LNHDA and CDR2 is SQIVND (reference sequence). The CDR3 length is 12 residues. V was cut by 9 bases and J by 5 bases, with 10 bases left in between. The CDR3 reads CASVVGTGELFF. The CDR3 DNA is TGTGCCAGCGTAGTCGGAACCGGGGAGCTGTTTTTT.

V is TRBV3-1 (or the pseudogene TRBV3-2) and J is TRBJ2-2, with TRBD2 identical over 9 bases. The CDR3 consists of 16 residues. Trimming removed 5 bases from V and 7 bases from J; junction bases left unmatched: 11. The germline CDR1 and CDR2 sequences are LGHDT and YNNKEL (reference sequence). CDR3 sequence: CASSVYAGGPHGELFF. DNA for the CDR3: TGTGCCAGCAGCGTGTATGCGGGGGGGCCTCACGGGGAGCTGTTTTTT.

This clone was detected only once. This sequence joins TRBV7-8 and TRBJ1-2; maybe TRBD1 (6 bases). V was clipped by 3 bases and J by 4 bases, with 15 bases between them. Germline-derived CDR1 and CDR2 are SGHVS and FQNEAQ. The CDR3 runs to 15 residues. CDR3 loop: CASSFRAKGGYGYTF. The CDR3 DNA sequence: TGTGCCAGCAGCTTCCGGGCCAAAGGGGGCTATGGCTACACCTTC.

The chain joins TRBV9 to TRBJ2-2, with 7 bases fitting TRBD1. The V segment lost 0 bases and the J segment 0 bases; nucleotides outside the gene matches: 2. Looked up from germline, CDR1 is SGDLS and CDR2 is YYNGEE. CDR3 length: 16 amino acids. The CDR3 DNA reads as TGTGCCAGCAGCGTAGAGGGGGCCGCGAACACCGGGGAGCTGTTTTTT. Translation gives CASSVEGAANTGELFF.

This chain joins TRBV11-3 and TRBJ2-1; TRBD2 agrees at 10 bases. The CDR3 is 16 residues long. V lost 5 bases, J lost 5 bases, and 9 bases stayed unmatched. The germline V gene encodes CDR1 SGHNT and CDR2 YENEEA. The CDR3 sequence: CASSPGSGGLNNEQFF. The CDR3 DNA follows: TGTGCCAGCAGCCCAGGTAGCGGGGGGCTCAACAATGAGCAGTTCTTC.

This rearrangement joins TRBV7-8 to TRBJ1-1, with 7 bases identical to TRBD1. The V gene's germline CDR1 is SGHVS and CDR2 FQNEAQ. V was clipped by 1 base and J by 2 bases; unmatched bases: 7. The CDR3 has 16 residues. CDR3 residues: CASSLGPTGVNTEAFF. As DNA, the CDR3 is TGTGCCAGCAGCTTAGGGCCTACAGGGGTTAACACTGAAGCTTTCTTT.

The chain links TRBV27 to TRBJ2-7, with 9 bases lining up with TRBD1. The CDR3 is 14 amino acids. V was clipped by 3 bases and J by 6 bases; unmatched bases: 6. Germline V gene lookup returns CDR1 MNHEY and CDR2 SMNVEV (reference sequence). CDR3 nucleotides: TGTGCCAGCAGTTTTACGGGACAGGGATCCGAGCAGTACTTC. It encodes CASSFTGQGSEQYF.

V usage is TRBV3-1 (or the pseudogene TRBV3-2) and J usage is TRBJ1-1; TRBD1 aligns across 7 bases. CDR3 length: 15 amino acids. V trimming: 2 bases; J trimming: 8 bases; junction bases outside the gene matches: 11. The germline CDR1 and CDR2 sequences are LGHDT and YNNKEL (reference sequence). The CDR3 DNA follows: TGTGCCAGCAGCCAACACACAGGGGACGGGGTGGAAGCTTTCTTT. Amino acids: CASSQHTGDGVEAFF.

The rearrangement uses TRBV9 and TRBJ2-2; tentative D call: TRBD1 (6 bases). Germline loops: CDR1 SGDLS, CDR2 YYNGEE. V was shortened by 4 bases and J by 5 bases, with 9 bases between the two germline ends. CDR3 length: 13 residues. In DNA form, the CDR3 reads TGTGCCAGCAGCCTTAGGGGGACCGGGGAGCTGTTTTTT. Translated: CASSLRGTGELFF.

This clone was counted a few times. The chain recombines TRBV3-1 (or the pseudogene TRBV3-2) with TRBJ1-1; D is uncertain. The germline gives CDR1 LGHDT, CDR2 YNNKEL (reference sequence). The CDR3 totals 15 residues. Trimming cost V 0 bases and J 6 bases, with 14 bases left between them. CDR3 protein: CASSQDPASGAEAFF. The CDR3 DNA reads TGTGCCAGCAGCCAAGACCCCGCCAGCGGGGCTGAAGCTTTCTTT.

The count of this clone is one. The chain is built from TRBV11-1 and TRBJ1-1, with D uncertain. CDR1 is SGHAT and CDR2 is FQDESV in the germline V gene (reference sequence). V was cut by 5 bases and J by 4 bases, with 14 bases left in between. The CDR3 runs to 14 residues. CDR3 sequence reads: CASSQKATGTEAFF. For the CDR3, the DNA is TGTGCCAGCAGCCAGAAGGCGACGGGCACTGAAGCTTTCTTT.

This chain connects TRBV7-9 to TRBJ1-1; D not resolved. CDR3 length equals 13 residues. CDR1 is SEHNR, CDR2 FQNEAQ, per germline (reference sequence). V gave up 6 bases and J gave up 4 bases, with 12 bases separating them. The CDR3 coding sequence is TGTGCCAGCAGGGACGGGAAGTCCACTGAAGCTTTCTTT. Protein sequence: CASRDGKSTEAFF.